These 20 T cell receptor beta chains share one sample of origin, sequenced in a study of technical replicates of blood from a handful of donors. TCRdb keeps only in-frame clones here, not all; method: immunoSEQ multiplex PCR. The top ten clones hold about 3% of a sample with fewer than 60,000 clones, 90% to 95% of them seen once. Sample: PBMCs. The receptors stem from a human donor in good health. Some clones in this sample may be carry-over from other donors' samples.

This sequence joins TRBV5-8 and TRBJ2-5; 8 positions match TRBD1. The CDR3 covers 14 residues. V lost 4 bases, J lost 2 bases, and 4 bases stayed unmatched. Germline V gene sequence: CDR1 SGHTS, CDR2 YDEGEE. CDR3 nucleotide sequence: TGTGCCAGCAGCCCTCGGGACAGGCAAGAGACCCAGTACTTC. Amino acid sequence: CASSPRDRQETQYF.

The chain recombines TRBV6-6 with TRBJ2-7; 14 bases fit TRBD2. The CDR3 contains 15 residues. Germline V gene lookup returns CDR1 MNHNY and CDR2 SVGAGI (reference sequence). Germline trimming cut 6 bases from V and 6 bases from J; bases unmatched to any gene: 7. CDR3: CASSLTSGRVSEQYF. In DNA form, the CDR3 reads TGTGCCAGCAGCCTGACTAGCGGGAGGGTCTCCGAGCAGTACTTC.

The V gene is TRBV5-1, the J gene TRBJ1-1, with D maybe TRBD1 (6 bases). The germline V gene has CDR1 SGHRS and CDR2 YFSETQ. The germline V and J ends were trimmed by 3 bases and 5 bases, with 17 bases remaining between them. The CDR3 runs to 15 residues. The CDR3 DNA reads as TGCGCCAGCAGCTCCCGGGGCCCTCAGGGGACTGAAGCTTTCTTT. Amino acid sequence: CASSSRGPQGTEAFF.

The rearrangement joins TRBV6-5 to TRBJ2-5; D ambiguous. Trimming pared 0 bases from V and 5 bases from J, leaving 10 bases between. CDR1 is MNHEY, CDR2 SVGAGI, per germline. The CDR3 spans 14 residues. The CDR3: CASSYSPRAETQYF. CDR3 bases: TGTGCCAGCAGTTACTCGCCCCGCGCGGAGACCCAGTACTTC.

The V and J genes are TRBV5-1 and TRBJ2-3; D is unresolved. The CDR3 is 15 residues long. Germline V CDR1 and CDR2: SGHRS, YFSETQ. The V end lost 0 bases, the J end lost 2 bases, and 10 bases lay between the germline ends. The chain's CDR3 is CASSLGARLTDTQYF. The CDR3 DNA is TGCGCCAGCAGCTTGGGCGCGAGGCTCACAGATACGCAGTATTTT.

DNA for the CDR3: TGTGCCATCAGTACAGGGGGCGATAATTCACCCCTCCACTTT. It translates to CAISTGGDNSPLHF. The V call is TRBV10-3, the J call TRBJ1-6; 9 bases match TRBD1. The CDR3 length is 14 residues. J gave up 5 bases and V 5 bases, and 1 base lay outside the gene matches. In germline, CDR1 is ENHRY, CDR2 SYGVKD.

The J gene is TRBJ2-3, the V gene TRBV5-1, with 8 bases aligning to TRBD2. The J segment lost 4 bases and the V segment lost 0 bases, leaving 7 bases of the junction unmatched. The CDR3 runs to 16 residues. CDR1 and CDR2 (germline): SGHRS, YFSETQ. The CDR3 spells CASSLDGGGQADTQYF. The CDR3 nucleotides read TGCGCCAGCAGCTTGGACGGCGGGGGGCAGGCAGATACGCAGTATTTT.

The rearrangement joins TRBV18 to TRBJ2-7; TRBD1 agrees at 8 bases. This CDR3 has 13 residues. Germline V gene data show CDR1 as KGHSH and CDR2 as LQKENI. The J segment lost 6 bases and the V segment lost 3 bases, leaving 4 bases of the junction unmatched. CDR3 DNA: TGTGCCAGCTCACCGGACAGGGTATCCGAGCAGTACTTC. This gives the protein CASSPDRVSEQYF.

V usage is TRBV5-1 and J usage is TRBJ2-5; D is ambiguous. This CDR3 is 15 amino acids long. From germline, CDR1 is SGHRS and CDR2 YFSETQ. V was pared by 1 base and J by 5 bases, with 15 bases between. CDR3 loop: CASSLSAYGRETQYF. CDR3 in DNA: TGCGCCAGCAGCTTGAGCGCCTACGGAAGGGAGACCCAGTACTTC.

This rearrangement joins TRBV7-2 to TRBJ1-1; D remains unclear. This CDR3 region has 14 residues. V was clipped by 6 bases and J by 7 bases, with 18 bases between them. Germline V gene data show CDR1 as SGHTA and CDR2 as FQGNSA. The CDR3 region has the DNA TGTGCCAGCAGAAGAGTACGCGGTTCGGGTGAAGCTTTCTTT. Protein product: CASRRVRGSGEAFF. Combining the CDR3 with reference TRBV7-2 and TRBJ1-1 gives the whole variable domain GAGVSQSPSNKVTEKGKDVELRCDPISGHTALYWYRQSLGQGLEFLIYFQGNSAPDKSGLPSDRFSAERTGGSVSTLTIQRTQQEDSAVYLCASRRVRGSGEAFFGQGTRLTVV.

The chain recombines TRBV14 with TRBJ2-7, with 10 positions matching TRBD1. This CDR3 is 14 amino acids long. Trimming removed 4 bases from V and 1 base from J; junction bases left unmatched: 1. The V gene's germline CDR1 is SGHDN and CDR2 FVKESK. CDR3 nucleotides: TGTGCCAGCAGCCCGGGACAGGGGTCCTACGAGCAGTACTTC. This sequence encodes CASSPGQGSYEQYF.

This clone was detected once. V gene TRBV5-4 combines with J gene TRBJ1-1; D gene ambiguous. V lost 0 bases and J lost 0, with 12 bases in between. Germline loops: CDR1 SGHNT, CDR2 YYREEE (reference sequence). CDR3 length equals 16 residues. The CDR3 DNA follows: TGTGCCAGCAGCTTGGAATCACAACCCGTGAACACTGAAGCTTTCTTT. This gives the protein CASSLESQPVNTEAFF.

The chain joins TRBV6-1 to TRBJ2-2, with TRBD2 matching 8 bases. The CDR3 consists of 16 residues. CDR1 is MNHNS, CDR2 SASEGT, per germline. V shed 4 bases, J shed 0 bases, and the junction held 4 bases outside the gene matches. CDR3 amino acids: CASSGSGNTNTGELFF. Here the CDR3 DNA reads TGTGCCAGCAGTGGTAGCGGGAACACGAACACCGGGGAGCTGTTTTTT.

This chain joins TRBV6-1 and TRBJ1-1; D not certain. The CDR3 loop spans 13 amino acids. V lost 2 bases and J 1 base, leaving 5 bases between the germline ends. The V gene's germline CDR1 is MNHNS and CDR2 SASEGT. The CDR3 DNA sequence: TGTGCCAGCAGTGAACAGGAGAACACTGAAGCTTTCTTT. Residues: CASSEQENTEAFF.

The chain links TRBV7-9 to TRBJ1-1, with 10 bases that match TRBD1. Unmatched junction bases numbered 4, after V lost 1 base and J lost 5 bases. The V gene's germline CDR1 is SEHNR and CDR2 FQNEAQ (reference sequence). This CDR3 is 15 amino acids long. The CDR3 region has the DNA TGTGCCAGCAGCTTAGTGGGACAGGGGAGGACTGAAGCTTTCTTT. This sequence encodes CASSLVGQGRTEAFF.

The CDR3 spells CASSQGSSGGGYEQYF. The CDR3, as DNA: TGTGCCAGCAGCCAAGGGAGTAGCGGGGGGGGCTACGAGCAGTACTTC. The V gene is TRBV4-2, the J gene TRBJ2-7; the match to TRBD2 covers 11 bases. The V segment lost 1 base and the J segment 3 bases; nucleotides outside the gene matches: 5. CDR3 length equals 16 residues. Looked up from germline, CDR1 is LGHNA and CDR2 is YNFKEQ.

J is TRBJ2-7 and V is TRBV30; 10 bases agree with TRBD2. CDR1 and CDR2 from the germline V gene are GTSNPN and SVGIG (reference sequence). V shed 5 bases and J 6 bases; nucleotides not matched to a gene: 4. The CDR3 loop spans 12 amino acids. CDR3 in amino acids: CAWLSGRREQYF. CDR3 DNA sequence: TGTGCCTGGCTTAGCGGGAGGCGCGAGCAGTACTTC. The variable domain in full, completed from reference TRBV30 and TRBJ2-7, reads SQTIHQWPATLVQPVGSPLSLECTVEGTSNPNLYWYRQAAGRGLQLLFYSVGIGQISSEVPQNLSASRPQDRQFILSSKKLLLSDSGFYLCAWLSGRREQYFGPGTRLTVT.

The chain uses TRBV2 and TRBJ2-7; 7 bases align to TRBD1. The germline V gene encodes CDR1 SNHLY and CDR2 FYNNEI. CDR3 size: 18 residues. The V segment lost 3 bases and the J segment 2 bases; nucleotides outside the gene matches: 16. CDR3 residues: CASSDSVPGQTFAYEQYF. CDR3 sequence (DNA): TGTGCCAGCAGTGATTCCGTTCCGGGACAGACTTTCGCCTACGAGCAGTACTTC.

This chain links TRBV11-1 with TRBJ2-7, with D maybe TRBD1 (6 bases). This CDR3 spans 12 amino acids. Trimming stripped 5 bases from V and 9 bases from J, with 14 bases between. Germline V CDR1 and CDR2: SGHAT, FQDESV (reference sequence). The CDR3 here is CASSHLRGRQYF. In nucleotides, the CDR3 is TGTGCCAGCAGCCACCTGAGGGGGAGGCAGTACTTC.

The chain couples TRBV7-2 to TRBJ1-2; no firm D call. Trimming cost V 5 bases and J 4 bases, with 17 bases left between them. CDR1 and CDR2 (germline): SGHTA, FQGNSA. CDR3 length: 15 amino acids. CDR3 in DNA: TGTGCCAGCAGCCCCCACCGCGCGATTGTCTATGGCTACACCTTC. Protein product: CASSPHRAIVYGYTF.